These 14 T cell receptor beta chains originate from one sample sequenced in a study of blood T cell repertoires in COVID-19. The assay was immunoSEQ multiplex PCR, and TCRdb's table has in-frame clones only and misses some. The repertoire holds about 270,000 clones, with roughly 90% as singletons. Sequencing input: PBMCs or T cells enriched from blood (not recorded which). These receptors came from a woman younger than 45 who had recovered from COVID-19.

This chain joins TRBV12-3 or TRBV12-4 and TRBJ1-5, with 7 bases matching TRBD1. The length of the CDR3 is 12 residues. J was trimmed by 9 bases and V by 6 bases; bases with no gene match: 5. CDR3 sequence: CASRTGLRPQHF. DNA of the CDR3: TGTGCCAGCAGGACAGGGTTGCGGCCCCAGCATTTT.

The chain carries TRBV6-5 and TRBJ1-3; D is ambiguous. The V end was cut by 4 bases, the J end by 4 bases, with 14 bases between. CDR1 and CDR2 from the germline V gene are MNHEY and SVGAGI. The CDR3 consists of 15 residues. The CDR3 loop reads CASSSLDPGGNTIYF. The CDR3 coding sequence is TGTGCCAGCAGTTCGCTTGATCCGGGAGGAAACACCATATATTTT.

The CDR3: CASSPRTGTGVDGYTF. The CDR3 region has the DNA TGCGCCAGCAGCCCGAGGACCGGGACAGGGGTCGATGGCTACACCTTC. This chain connects TRBV4-1 to TRBJ1-2; 10 bases map to TRBD1. V lost 4 bases and J lost 6; bases outside the gene matches: 11. The CDR3 totals 16 residues. Germline CDR1 is MGHRA and CDR2 is YSYEKL.

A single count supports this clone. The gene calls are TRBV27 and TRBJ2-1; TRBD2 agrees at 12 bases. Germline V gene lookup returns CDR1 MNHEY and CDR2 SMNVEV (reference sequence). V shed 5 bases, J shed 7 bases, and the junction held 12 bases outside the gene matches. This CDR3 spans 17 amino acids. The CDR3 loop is CASSPHSLAGGGNEQFF. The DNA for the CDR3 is TGTGCCAGCAGTCCACACTCACTAGCGGGGGGCGGGAATGAGCAGTTCTTC.

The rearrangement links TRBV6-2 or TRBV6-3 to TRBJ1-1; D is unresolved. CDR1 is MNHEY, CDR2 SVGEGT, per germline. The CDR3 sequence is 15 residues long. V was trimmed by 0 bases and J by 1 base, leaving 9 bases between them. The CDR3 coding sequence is TGTGCCAGCAGTTACTCTGGCATCTGGAACACTGAAGCTTTCTTT. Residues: CASSYSGIWNTEAFF.

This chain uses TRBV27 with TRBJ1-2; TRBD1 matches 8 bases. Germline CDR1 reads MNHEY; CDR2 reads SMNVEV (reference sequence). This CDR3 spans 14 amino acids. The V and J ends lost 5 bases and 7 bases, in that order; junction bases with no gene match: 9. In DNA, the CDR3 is TGTGCCAGCAGTCTTACAGGGGGGGCCCTTGGCTACACCTTC. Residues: CASSLTGGALGYTF.

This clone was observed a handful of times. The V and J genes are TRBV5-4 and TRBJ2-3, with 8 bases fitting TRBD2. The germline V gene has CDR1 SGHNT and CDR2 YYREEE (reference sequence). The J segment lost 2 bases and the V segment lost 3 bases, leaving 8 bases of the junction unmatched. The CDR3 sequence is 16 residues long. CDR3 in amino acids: CASSSAAGANTDTQYF. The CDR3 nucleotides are TGTGCCAGCAGCTCGGCAGCGGGAGCGAACACAGATACGCAGTATTTT.

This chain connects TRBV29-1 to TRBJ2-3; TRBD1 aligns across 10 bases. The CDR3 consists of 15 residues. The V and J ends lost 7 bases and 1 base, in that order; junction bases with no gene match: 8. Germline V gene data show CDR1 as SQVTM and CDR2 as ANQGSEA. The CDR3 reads CSARTGQGGTDTQYF. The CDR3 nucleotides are TGCAGCGCTCGAACCGGACAGGGGGGCACAGATACGCAGTATTTT.

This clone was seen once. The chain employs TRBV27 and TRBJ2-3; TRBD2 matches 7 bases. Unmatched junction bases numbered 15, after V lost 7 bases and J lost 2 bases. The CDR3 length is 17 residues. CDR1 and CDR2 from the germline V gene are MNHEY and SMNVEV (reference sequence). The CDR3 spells CASTPLPLASYTDTQYF. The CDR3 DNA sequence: TGTGCCAGCACCCCACTCCCACTAGCGTCTTACACAGATACGCAGTATTTT.

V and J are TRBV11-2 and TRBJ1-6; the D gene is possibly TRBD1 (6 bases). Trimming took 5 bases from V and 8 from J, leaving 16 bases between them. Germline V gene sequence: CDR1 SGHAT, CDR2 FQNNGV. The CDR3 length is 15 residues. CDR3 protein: CASSLQGILDSPLHF. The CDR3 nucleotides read TGTGCCAGCAGCCTACAGGGAATACTTGATTCACCCCTCCACTTT.

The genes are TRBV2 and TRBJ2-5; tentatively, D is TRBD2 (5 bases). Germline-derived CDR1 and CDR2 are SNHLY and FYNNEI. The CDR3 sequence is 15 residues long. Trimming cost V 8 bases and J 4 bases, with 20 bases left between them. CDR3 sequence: CASHLGSEVPETQYF. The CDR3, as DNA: TGTGCCAGCCATTTAGGGAGCGAAGTACCAGAGACCCAGTACTTC.

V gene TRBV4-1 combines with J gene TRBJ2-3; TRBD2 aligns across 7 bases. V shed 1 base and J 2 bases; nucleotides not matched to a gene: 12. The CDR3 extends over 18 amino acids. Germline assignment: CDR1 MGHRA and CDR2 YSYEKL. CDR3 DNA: TGCGCCAGCAGCCAAGTTTTGGTCTCGGGGGGATCCACAGATACGCAGTATTTT. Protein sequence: CASSQVLVSGGSTDTQYF.

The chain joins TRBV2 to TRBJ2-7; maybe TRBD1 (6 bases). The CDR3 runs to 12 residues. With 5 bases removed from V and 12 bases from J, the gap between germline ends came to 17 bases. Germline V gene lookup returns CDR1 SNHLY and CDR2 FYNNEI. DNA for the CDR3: TGTGCCAGCAGTTACCACAGGGCCGAGGGGTACTTC. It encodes CASSYHRAEGYF.

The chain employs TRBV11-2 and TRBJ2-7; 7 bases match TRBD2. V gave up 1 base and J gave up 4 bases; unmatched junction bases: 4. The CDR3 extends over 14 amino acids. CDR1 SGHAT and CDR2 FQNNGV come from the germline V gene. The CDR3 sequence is CASSLVGGRYEQYF. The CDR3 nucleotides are TGTGCCAGCAGCTTAGTTGGCGGGAGATACGAGCAGTACTTC.